This is a list of T cell receptor beta chains from one sample in a study of technical replicates of blood from four donors. Generated by immunoSEQ multiplex PCR, the TCRdb table keeps only in-frame clones and is missing some. The table shows tens of thousands of clones, with 80% to 95% occurring only once. Sequencing was carried out using T cells isolated from PBMCs. These receptors came from a human donor in good health. The conserved cysteine and the conserved F or W are not part of the CDR3 here.

TRBV11-3	TRBJ2-1	ASSLGLAGVNEQF
TRBV5-1	TRBJ2-7	ASSLNSGSDEQY
TRBV14	TRBJ2-1	ASSQGTKKYNEQF
TRBV7-2	TRBJ2-7	ASSLVQGIHEQY
TRBV9	TRBJ2-7	ASSARLDRSVQY
TRBV6-5	TRBJ2-7	ASSQMRDFYEQY
TRBV30	TRBJ2-3	AWSVHRDTQY
TRBV4-1	TRBJ1-5	ASSPDRGNGNQPQH
TRBV27	TRBJ2-3	ASSFGIGGSTDTQY
TRBV29-1	TRBJ1-4	SVGVVNNEKLF
TRBV28	TRBJ1-2	ASSFVSAGDGYT
TRBV28	TRBJ2-7	ASRSGQSYEQY
TRBV15	TRBJ1-5	ATSRDPMGSLQAYNQPQH
TRBV4-1	TRBJ2-7	ASSHTSVSSYEQY
TRBV18	TRBJ1-5	VDEAGSGQPQH
TRBV19	TRBJ1-4	ASRAQGGNEKLF
TRBV11-2	TRBJ2-1	ASSPRPSGNNEQF
TRBV9	TRBJ1-5	ASSVGGSNQPQH
TRBV7-3	TRBJ2-7	ASSSAGGPYEQY
TRBV27	TRBJ2-1	ASSLWSGQSSYNEQF
TRBV5-5	TRBJ2-7	ASSLPQTGNIFKFYEQY
TRBV2	TRBJ2-3	ASSTPRDIGTDTQY
TRBV6-5	TRBJ2-5	ASSFLETQY
TRBV28	TRBJ1-2	ASTRDRGIVGYT
TRBV19	TRBJ2-4	ASTQQGEKNIQY
TRBV7-9	TRBJ1-2	ASSLRGPYGYT
TRBV25-1	TRBJ1-2	ASSEYGQLYGYT
TRBV7-7	TRBJ2-5	ASSLAREPSETQY
TRBV6-5	TRBJ2-1	ASSYSNNEQF
TRBV9	TRBJ2-2	ASSGTTGNTGELF
TRBV29-1	TRBJ1-4	SVDLGGDEKLF
TRBV5-4	TRBJ2-2	ASSLSPHRDTGELF
TRBV19	TRBJ2-3	ASSTPRVAGDTDTQY
TRBV10-3	TRBJ1-1	AISEGVANTEAF
TRBV5-1	TRBJ1-1	ASMGQGRTEAF
TRBV4-2	TRBJ2-1	ASSQQRDFYNEQF
TRBV29-1	TRBJ2-1	SVEDWTGLGNEQF
TRBV11-2	TRBJ2-1	ASSSKPGTTSKHNEQF
TRBV5-6	TRBJ2-7	ASRYRDGEQY
TRBV30	TRBJ2-7	AWSPGWSYEQY
TRBV30	TRBJ2-1	AWRVSVRTYNEQF
TRBV4-3	TRBJ2-2	ASSQDGTSGSRTGELF
TRBV9	TRBJ2-1	ASSRGVNEQF
TRBV2	TRBJ1-4	ASTRTGEKLF
TRBV5-4	TRBJ2-7	ASSGGQGAFYEQY
TRBV20-1	TRBJ2-4	SVRAKNIQY
TRBV25-1	TRBJ2-7	ASSAPGDYEQY
TRBV5-6	TRBJ2-2	ASRIYGQGGTGELF
TRBV15	TRBJ1-1	ATSGIPTAEAF
TRBV28	TRBJ1-5	ASSPDQPQH
TRBV2	TRBJ1-2	ASSWDRGLRGYT
TRBV11-2	TRBJ2-7	ASTPQGVDEQY
TRBV5-1	TRBJ1-1	ASSSTTGGNTEAF
TRBV5-1	TRBJ2-5	ASSLARETQY
TRBV5-4	TRBJ1-1	ASSLPTGIITEAF